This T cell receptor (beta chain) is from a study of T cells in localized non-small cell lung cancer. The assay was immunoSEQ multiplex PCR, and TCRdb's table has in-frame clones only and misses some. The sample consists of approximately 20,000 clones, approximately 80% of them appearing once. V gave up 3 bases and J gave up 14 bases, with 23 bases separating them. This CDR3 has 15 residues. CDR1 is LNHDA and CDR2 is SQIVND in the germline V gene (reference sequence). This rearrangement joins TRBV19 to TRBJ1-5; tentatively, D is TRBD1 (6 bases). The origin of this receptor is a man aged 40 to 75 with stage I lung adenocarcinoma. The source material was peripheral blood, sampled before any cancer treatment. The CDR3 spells CASSIKAGAGLGEHF. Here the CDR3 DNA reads TGTGCCAGTAGTATTAAGGCAGGGGCCGGGCTAGGAGAGCATTTT.